This T cell receptor (beta chain) was sequenced in a study of cytomegalovirus exposure and HLA in healthy donors. Study-level results: Across all donors, roughly uniform sequencing depth was an assumption of the presence/absence analyses. Accurate prediction of HLA-A and HLA-B alleles (for most subjects) was reportedly achieved from TCR beta sequences. When a later analysis compared HLA-associated TCR beta chains with equally common others, the HLA-associated chains turned out to be more clonally expanded and to have lower generation probabilities.

To note about this clone: Its specificity is unknown.

Germline assignment: CDR1 SGDLS and CDR2 YYNGEE. Trimming took 0 bases from V and 8 from J; bases not matched to a gene: 7. CDR3 length: 15 amino acids. Primers included in the PCR were 60 Vbeta and 13 Jbeta primers. Measured with immunoSEQ multiplex PCR; TCRdb has only the in-frame clones, and not every one. This sample contains roughly 80,000 clones. The chain recombines TRBV9 with TRBJ2-1; 8 bases are shared with TRBD2. The sequenced sample was PBMCs. The sequence derives from a girl aged 10 to 17 in good health and CMV-seropositive. For the CDR3, the DNA is TGTGCCAGCAGCGTAGCGGGGGGGGCCATCGATGAGCAGTTCTTC. Protein product: CASSVAGGAIDEQFF.